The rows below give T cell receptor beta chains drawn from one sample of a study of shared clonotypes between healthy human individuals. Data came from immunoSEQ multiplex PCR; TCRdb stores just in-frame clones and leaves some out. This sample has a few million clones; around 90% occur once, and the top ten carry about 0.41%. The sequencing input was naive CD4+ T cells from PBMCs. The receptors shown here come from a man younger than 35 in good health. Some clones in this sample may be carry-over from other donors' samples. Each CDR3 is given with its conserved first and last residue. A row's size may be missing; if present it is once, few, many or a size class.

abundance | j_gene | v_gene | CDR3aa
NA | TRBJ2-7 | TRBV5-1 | CASSQKGDYEQYF
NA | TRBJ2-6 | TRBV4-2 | CASSQDGDSGANVLTF
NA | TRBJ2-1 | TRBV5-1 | CASKVTSGNYNEQFF
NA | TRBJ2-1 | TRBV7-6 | CASSPTPNRETEQFF
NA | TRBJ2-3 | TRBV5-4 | CASSFDRNTDTQYF
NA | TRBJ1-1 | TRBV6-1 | CASRVTWPSEAFF
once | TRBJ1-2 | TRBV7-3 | CASSTSTARGDYGYTF
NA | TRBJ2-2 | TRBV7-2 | CASREQGRISGELFF
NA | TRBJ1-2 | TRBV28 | CASSFGDRGFYGYTF
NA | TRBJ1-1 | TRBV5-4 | CALGEGGLAEAFF
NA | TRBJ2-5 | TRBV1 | CTSSQEGGRYEETQYF
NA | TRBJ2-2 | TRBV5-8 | CASSLYLGTRDYTGELFF
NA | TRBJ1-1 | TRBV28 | CASSFPENTEAFF
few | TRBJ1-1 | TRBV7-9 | CASSRLTNTEAFF
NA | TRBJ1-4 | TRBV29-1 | CSATGTGGEKLFF
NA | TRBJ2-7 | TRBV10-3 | CAIRGQGGYEQYF
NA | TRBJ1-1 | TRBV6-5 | CASSYYRGTGTEAFF
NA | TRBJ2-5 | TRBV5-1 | CASSSDVGGETQYF
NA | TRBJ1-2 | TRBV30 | CAWGTGCLTNYGYTF
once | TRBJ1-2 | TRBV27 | CASSSRGTGGYGYTF